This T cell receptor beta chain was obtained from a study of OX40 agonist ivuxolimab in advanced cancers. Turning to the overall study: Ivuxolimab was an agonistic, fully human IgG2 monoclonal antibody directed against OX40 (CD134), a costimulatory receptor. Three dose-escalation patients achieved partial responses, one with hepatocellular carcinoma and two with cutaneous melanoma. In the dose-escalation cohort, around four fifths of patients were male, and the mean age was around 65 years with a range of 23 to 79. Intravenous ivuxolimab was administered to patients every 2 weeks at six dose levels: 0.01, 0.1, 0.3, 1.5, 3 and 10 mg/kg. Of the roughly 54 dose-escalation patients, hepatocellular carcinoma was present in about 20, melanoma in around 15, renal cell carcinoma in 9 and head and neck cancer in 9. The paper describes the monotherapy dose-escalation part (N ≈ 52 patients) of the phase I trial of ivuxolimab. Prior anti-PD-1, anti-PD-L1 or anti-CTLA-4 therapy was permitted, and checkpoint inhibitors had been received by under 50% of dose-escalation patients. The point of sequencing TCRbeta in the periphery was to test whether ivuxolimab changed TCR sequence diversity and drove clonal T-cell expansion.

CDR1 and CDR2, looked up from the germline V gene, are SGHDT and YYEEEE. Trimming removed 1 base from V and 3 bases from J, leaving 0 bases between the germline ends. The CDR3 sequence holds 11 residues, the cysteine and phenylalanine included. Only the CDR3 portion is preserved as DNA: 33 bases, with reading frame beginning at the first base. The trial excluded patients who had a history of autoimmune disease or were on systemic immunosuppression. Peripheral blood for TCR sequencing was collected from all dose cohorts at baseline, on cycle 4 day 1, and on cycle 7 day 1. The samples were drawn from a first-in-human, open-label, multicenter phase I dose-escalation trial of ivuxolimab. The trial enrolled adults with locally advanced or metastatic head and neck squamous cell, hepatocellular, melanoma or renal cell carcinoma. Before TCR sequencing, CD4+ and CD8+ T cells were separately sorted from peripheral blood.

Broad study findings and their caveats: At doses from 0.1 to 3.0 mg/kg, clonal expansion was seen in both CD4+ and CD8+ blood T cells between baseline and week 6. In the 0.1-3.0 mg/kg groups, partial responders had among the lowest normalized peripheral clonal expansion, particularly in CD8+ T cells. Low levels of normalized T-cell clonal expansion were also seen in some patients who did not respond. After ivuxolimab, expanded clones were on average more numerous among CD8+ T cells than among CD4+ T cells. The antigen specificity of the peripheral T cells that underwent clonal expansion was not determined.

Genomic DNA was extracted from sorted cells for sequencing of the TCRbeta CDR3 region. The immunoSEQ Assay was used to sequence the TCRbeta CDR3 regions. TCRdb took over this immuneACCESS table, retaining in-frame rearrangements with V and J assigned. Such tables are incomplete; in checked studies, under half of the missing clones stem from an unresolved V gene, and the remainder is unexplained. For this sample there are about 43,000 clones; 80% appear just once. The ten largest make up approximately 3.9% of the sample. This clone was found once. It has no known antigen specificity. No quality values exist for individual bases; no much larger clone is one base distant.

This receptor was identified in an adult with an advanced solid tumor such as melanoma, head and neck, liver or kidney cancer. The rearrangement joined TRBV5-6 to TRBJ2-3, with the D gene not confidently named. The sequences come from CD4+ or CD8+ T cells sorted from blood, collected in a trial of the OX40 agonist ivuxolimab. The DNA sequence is TGTGCCAGCAGCTTGACAGATACGCAGTATTTT. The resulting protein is CASSLTDTQYF.